The sequence of this TCR beta chain was determined in a study of T-cell reconstitution after alpha-beta-depleted transplantation in children. Findings and caveats of the study: Day-60 TCRbeta diversity that was high in some patients was derived from surviving recipient T cells and thymic progenitors. The authors attributed T-cell counts and diversity one year after transplant mostly to newly produced T cells.

Concerning this clonotype: Its specificity is not known.

The CDR3 sequence is 13 residues long. V gave up 4 bases and J gave up 3 bases, with 9 bases separating them. Germline V gene lookup returns CDR1 LGHNA and CDR2 YSLEER. Unique molecular identifiers were incorporated when the TCRbeta library was constructed. TCRdb reanalysed the PCR reads using MiXCR and keeps one entry per CDR3 protein. Among about 900,000 distinct CDR3 sequences listed, around 30% were seen once. The chain joins TRBV4-3 to TRBJ1-1; unclear D gene. This material consisted of PBMCs, mostly from graft donor cells, taken 360 days after TCRalphabeta/CD19-depleted stem cell transplant. The TCR was taken from a boy under two years old who had a stem cell transplant for SCID, so the T cells may come from the graft donor. Written as DNA, the CDR3 is TGCGCCAGCAGCCGGTACAGAGACACTGAAGCTTTCTTT. Its protein is CASSRYRDTEAFF.